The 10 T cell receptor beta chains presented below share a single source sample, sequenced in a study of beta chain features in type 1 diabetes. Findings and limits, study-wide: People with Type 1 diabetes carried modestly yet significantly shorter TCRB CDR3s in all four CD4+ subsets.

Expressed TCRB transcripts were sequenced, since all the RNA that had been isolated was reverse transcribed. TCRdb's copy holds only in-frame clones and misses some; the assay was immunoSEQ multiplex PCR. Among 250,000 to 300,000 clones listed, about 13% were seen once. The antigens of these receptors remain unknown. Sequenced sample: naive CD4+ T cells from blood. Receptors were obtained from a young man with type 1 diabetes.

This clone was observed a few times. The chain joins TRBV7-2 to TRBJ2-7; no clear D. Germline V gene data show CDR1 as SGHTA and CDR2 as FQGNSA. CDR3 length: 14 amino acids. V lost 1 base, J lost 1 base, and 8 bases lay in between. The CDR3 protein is CASSLVRGSYEQYF. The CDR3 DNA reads TGTGCCAGCAGCTTAGTTCGAGGTTCCTACGAGCAGTACTTC. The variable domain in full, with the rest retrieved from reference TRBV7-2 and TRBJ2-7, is GAGVSQSPSNKVTEKGKDVELRCDPISGHTALYWYRQSLGQGLEFLIYFQGNSAPDKSGLPSDRFSAERTGGSVSTLTIQRTQQEDSAVYLCASSLVRGSYEQYFGPGTRLTVT.

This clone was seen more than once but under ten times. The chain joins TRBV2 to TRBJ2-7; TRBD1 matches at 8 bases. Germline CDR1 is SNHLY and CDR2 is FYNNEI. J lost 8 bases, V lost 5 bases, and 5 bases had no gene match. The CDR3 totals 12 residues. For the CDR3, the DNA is TGTGCCAGCAGTCCACAGGGGGAGAAGCAGTACTTC. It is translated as CASSPQGEKQYF. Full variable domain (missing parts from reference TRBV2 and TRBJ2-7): EPEVTQTPSHQVTQMGQEVILRCVPISNHLYFYWYRQILGQKVEFLVSFYNNEISEKSEIFDDQFSVERPDGSNFTLKIRSTKLEDSAMYFCASSPQGEKQYFGPGTRLTVT.

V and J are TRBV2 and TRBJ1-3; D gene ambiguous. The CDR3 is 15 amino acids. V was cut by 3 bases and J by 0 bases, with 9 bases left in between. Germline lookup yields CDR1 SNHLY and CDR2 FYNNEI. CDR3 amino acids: CASSDARSSGNTIYF. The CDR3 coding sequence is TGTGCCAGCAGTGACGCCAGAAGCTCTGGAAACACCATATATTTT.

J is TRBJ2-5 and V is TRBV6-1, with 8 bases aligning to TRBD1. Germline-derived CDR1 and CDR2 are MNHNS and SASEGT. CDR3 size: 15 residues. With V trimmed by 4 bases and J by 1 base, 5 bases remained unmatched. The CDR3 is CASSGQGSPQETQYF. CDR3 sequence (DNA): TGTGCCAGCAGTGGACAGGGGTCTCCCCAAGAGACCCAGTACTTC.

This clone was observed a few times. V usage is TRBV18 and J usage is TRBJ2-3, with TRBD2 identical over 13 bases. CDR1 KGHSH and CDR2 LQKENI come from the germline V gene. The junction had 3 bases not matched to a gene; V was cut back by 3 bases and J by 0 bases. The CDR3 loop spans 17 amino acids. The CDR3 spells CASSPGTSGISTDTQYF. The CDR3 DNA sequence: TGTGCCAGCTCACCGGGGACTAGCGGGATCAGCACAGATACGCAGTATTTT.

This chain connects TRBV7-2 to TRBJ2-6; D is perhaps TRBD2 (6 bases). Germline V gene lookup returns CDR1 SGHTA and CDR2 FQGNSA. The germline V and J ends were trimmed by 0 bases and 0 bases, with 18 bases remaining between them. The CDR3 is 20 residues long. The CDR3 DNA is TGTGCCAGCAGCTTAGCGAGGTGGGGGGAGTGGGACTCTGGGGCCAACGTCCTGACTTTC. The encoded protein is CASSLARWGEWDSGANVLTF.

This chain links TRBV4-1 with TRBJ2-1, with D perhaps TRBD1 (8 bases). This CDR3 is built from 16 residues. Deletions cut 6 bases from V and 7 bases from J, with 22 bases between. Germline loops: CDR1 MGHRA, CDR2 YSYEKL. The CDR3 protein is CASRPWTGPLANEQFF. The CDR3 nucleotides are TGCGCCAGCAGACCTTGGACAGGGCCACTAGCGAATGAGCAGTTCTTC.

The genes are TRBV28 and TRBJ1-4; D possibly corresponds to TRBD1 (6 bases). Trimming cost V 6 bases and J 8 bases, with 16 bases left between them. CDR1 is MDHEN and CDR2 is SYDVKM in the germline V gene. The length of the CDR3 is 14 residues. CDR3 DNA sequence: TGTGCCAGCAGGTCGGGGGGCGAAGGGGAAAAACTGTTTTTT. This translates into CASRSGGEGEKLFF.

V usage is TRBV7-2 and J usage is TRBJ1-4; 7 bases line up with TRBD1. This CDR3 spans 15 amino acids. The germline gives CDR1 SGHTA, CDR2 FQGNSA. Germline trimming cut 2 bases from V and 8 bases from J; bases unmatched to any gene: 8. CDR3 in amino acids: CASSLFAGGREKLFF. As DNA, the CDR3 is TGTGCCAGCAGCTTATTTGCAGGGGGACGGGAAAAACTGTTTTTT.

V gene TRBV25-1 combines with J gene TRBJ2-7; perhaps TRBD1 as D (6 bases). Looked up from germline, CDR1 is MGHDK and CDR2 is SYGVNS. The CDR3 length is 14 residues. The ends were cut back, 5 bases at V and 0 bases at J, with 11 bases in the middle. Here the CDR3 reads CASSTPQGSYEQYF. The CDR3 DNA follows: TGTGCCAGCAGTACCCCACAGGGCTCCTACGAGCAGTACTTC.